The rows below give T cell receptor beta chains drawn from one sample of a study of CXCR3-negative and CXCR3-positive naive CD8 T cells. TCRdb reprocessed the 5' RACE reads, keeping one entry per CDR3 protein, no DNA. Its table lists about 120,000 distinct CDR3 sequences. Input material: naive CXCR3+ CD8+ T cells from blood. These receptors were taken from a human donor in good health. Some clones in this sample may be carry-over from other donors' samples. The CDR3 runs from the conserved cysteine through the conserved F or W.

V: TRBV29-1
J: TRBJ1-4
CDR3: CSAQGNEKLFF

V: TRBV15
J: TRBJ1-2
CDR3: CATSILGQTSNYGYTF

V: TRBV7-6
J: TRBJ2-7
CDR3: CASSQDPGEWIREQYF

V: TRBV3-1
J: TRBJ2-3
CDR3: CASSQDREGRTSTDTQYF

V: TRBV29-1
J: TRBJ2-1
CDR3: CSGGGTSGVYEQFF

V: TRBV4-3
J: TRBJ1-1
CDR3: CASSRDEGEWTEAFF

V: TRBV29-1
J: TRBJ2-3
CDR3: CSVAGGRSTDTQYF

V: TRBV6-5
J: TRBJ1-1
CDR3: CASTYSDRANTEAFF

V: TRBV7-9
J: TRBJ1-4
CDR3: CASRGMMEKLFF

V: TRBV9
J: TRBJ2-7
CDR3: CASSVSGRVDEQYF

V: TRBV19
J: TRBJ2-2
CDR3: CASSLLGTGELFF

V: TRBV7-2
J: TRBJ2-3
CDR3: CASSWGLRGTITDTQYF

V: TRBV3-1
J: TRBJ1-3
CDR3: CASSHGVRNSSGNTIYF

V: TRBV4-3
J: TRBJ2-5
CDR3: CASSQGGAGLLLETQYF

V: TRBV2
J: TRBJ2-1
CDR3: CDSSVSRNEQFF

V: TRBV7-9
J: TRBJ2-7
CDR3: CASSSGTFYEQYF

V: TRBV7-9
J: TRBJ1-1
CDR3: CASSRQGRPEAFF

V: TRBV6-4
J: TRBJ2-2
CDR3: CASSAAGDTGELFF

V: TRBV29-1
J: TRBJ2-5
CDR3: CSVFGGETQYF

V: TRBV7-6
J: TRBJ2-1
CDR3: CASSLYGAEQFF

V: TRBV29-1
J: TRBJ2-3
CDR3: CSAKTGGTDTQYF

V: TRBV20-1
J: TRBJ1-5
CDR3: CSARGEDRGEQPQHF

V: TRBV5-5
J: TRBJ2-3
CDR3: CASSLVQGLGTQYF

V: TRBV29-1
J: TRBJ1-2
CDR3: CSVVLGGVGGYTF

V: TRBV15
J: TRBJ1-5
CDR3: CATSRDMASGGALLINQPQHF

V: TRBV2
J: TRBJ2-7
CDR3: CASSEAGGTYEQYF

V: TRBV29-1
J: TRBJ2-5
CDR3: CSGWDFSEGTQYF

V: TRBV6-5
J: TRBJ2-2
CDR3: CASSYSRAGIAGELFF

V: TRBV29-1
J: TRBJ2-3
CDR3: CSVEAWGYSTDTQYF

V: TRBV28
J: TRBJ1-2
CDR3: CASSFTPGQRDYGYTF

V: TRBV12-3/TRBV12-4
J: TRBJ2-1
CDR3: CASSFTGTEQFF

V: TRBV7-9
J: TRBJ2-7
CDR3: CASSPLTNEQYF

V: TRBV5-6
J: TRBJ2-1
CDR3: CASSSGDNEQFF

V: TRBV5-1
J: TRBJ1-1
CDR3: CASSLGTGGEAFF

V: TRBV28
J: TRBJ1-5
CDR3: CASSLPPGAVTNQPQHF

V: TRBV20-1
J: TRBJ1-3
CDR3: CSARETGGNTIYF

V: TRBV29-1
J: TRBJ2-3
CDR3: CSVEVHPSTSGENTDTQYF

V: TRBV9
J: TRBJ2-2
CDR3: CASSVAGNTGELFF

V: TRBV11-2
J: TRBJ2-1
CDR3: CASSLSNEQFF

V: TRBV4-3
J: TRBJ2-2
CDR3: CASSQDWVDRDYTGELFF

V: TRBV29-1
J: TRBJ2-1
CDR3: CSVEALAGFNEQFF

V: TRBV29-1
J: TRBJ1-2
CDR3: CSVELITGTDGYTF

V: TRBV13
J: TRBJ2-7
CDR3: CASSLWASGITEQYF

V: TRBV29-1
J: TRBJ1-2
CDR3: CSVEFFTGGKAGYTF

V: TRBV5-1
J: TRBJ2-7
CDR3: CASSQTGAEQYF

V: TRBV28
J: TRBJ1-1
CDR3: CASSGLVRTEAFF

V: TRBV27
J: TRBJ1-2
CDR3: CASSDFEGAIYGYTF

V: TRBV19
J: TRBJ2-1
CDR3: CASSTENYASGSYNEQFF

V: TRBV12-3/TRBV12-4
J: TRBJ2-1
CDR3: CASSPLNNEQFF

V: TRBV5-1
J: TRBJ1-2
CDR3: CASSTDSDLAYYGYTF

V: TRBV5-5
J: TRBJ1-2
CDR3: CASSGRRIYGYTF

V: TRBV18
J: TRBJ2-1
CDR3: CASSPPTSGRAVNEQFF

V: TRBV12-3/TRBV12-4
J: TRBJ1-2
CDR3: CASSETGTGGYGYTF

V: TRBV28
J: TRBJ2-5
CDR3: CASSTEGTRRSRYF

V: TRBV28
J: TRBJ2-7
CDR3: CASSFSSSYEQYF

V: TRBV29-1
J: TRBJ2-7
CDR3: CSVEDPPSGGPYEQYF

V: TRBV19
J: TRBJ2-7
CDR3: CATSFNYEQYF

V: TRBV29-1
J: TRBJ2-3
CDR3: CSVGLTGQGKLDTQYF